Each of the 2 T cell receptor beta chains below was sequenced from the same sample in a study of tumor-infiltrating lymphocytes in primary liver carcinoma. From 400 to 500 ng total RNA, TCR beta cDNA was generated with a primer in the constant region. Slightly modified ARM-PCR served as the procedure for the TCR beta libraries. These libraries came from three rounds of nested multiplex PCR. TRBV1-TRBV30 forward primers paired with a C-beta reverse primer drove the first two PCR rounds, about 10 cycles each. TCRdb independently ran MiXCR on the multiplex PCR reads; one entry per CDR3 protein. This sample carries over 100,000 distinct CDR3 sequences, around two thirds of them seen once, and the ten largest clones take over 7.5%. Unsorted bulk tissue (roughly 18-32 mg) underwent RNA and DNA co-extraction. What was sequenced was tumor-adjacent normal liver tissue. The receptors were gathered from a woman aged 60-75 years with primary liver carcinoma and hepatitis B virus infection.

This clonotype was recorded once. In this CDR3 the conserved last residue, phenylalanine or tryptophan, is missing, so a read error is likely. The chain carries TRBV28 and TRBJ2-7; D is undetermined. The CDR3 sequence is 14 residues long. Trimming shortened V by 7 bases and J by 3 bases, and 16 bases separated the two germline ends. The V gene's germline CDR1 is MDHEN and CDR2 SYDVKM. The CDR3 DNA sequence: TGTGCCAGCACCTCATTAGTCCCCTACTACGAGCAGTACTTG. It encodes CASTSLVPYYEQYL.

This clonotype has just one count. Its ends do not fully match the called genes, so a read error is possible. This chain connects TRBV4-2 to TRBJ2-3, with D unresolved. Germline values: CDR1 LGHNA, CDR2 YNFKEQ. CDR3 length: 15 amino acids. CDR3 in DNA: TGTTCCAGCAGCCAAGATTCTAAACGCACAGATACGCAGTATTTT. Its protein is CSSSQDSKRTDTQYF.